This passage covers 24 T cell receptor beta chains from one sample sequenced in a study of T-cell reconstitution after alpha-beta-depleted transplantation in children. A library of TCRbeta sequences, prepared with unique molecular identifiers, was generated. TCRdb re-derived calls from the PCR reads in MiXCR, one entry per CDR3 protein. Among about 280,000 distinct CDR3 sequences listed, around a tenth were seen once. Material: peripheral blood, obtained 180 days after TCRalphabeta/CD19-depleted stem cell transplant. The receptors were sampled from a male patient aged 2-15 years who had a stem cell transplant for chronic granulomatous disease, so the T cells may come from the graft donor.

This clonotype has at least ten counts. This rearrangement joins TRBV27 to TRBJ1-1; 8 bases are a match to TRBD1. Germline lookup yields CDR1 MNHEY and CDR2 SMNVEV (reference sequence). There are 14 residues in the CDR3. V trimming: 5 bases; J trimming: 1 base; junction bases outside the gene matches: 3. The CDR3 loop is CASSIDRGNTEAFF. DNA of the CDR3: TGTGCCAGCAGTATCGACAGGGGGAACACTGAAGCTTTCTTT.

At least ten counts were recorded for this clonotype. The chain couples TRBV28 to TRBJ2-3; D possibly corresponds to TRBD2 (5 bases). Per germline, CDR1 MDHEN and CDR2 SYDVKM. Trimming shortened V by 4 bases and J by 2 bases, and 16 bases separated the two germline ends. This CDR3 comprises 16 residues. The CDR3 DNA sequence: TGTGCCAGCAGTTCCCCTAGCTTGAGTGCCACAGATACGCAGTATTTT. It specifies CASSSPSLSATDTQYF.

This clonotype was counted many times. CDR3 nucleotide sequence: TGTGCCAGCAGTTACTCGTCGTCCCGAGAGACCCAGTACTTC. As protein: CASSYSSSRETQYF. V is TRBV6-2 or TRBV6-3 and J is TRBJ2-5; D gene uncertain. CDR1 MNHEY and CDR2 SVGEGT come from the germline V gene. V dropped 0 bases and J dropped 4 bases, with 9 bases sitting between them. CDR3 size: 14 residues.

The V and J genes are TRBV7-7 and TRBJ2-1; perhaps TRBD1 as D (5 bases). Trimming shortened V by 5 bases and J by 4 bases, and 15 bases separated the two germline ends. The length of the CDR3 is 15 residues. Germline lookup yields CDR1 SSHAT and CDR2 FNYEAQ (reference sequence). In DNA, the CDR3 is TGTGCCAGCAGCCAGGGCCTCCCCGGGTACAATGAGCAGTTCTTC. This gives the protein CASSQGLPGYNEQFF.

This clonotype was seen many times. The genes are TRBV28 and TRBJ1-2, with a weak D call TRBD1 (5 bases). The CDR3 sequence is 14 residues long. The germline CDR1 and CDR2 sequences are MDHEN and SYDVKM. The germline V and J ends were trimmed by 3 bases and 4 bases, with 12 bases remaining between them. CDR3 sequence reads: CASSFSGRSYGYTF. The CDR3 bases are TGTGCCAGCAGTTTTTCAGGGCGATCCTATGGCTACACCTTC.

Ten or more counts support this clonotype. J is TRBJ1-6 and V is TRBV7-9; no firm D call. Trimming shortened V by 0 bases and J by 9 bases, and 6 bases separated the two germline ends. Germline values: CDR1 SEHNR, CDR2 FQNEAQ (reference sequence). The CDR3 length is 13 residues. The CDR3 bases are TGTGCCAGCAGCTTAGCGGTGGCTTCACCCCTCCACTTT. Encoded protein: CASSLAVASPLHF.

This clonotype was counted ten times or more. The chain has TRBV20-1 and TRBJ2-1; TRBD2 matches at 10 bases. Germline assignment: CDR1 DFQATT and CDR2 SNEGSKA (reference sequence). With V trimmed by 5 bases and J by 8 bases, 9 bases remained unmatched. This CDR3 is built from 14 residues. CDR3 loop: CSAETSGKGDEQFF. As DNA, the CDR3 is TGCAGTGCTGAAACTAGCGGGAAGGGCGATGAGCAGTTCTTC.

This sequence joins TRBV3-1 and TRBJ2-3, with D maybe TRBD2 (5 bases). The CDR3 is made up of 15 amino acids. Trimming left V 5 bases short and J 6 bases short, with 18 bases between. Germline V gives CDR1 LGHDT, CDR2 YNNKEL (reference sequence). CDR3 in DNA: TGTGCCAGCAGCATTAGCGCGAGAGAGGCGGATACGCAGTATTTT. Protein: CASSISAREADTQYF.

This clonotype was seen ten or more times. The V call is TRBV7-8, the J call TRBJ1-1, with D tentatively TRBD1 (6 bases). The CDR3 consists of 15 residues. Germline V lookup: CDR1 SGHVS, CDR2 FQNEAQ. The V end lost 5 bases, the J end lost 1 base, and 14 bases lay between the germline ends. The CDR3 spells CASSPIGGGNTEAFF. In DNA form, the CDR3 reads TGTGCCAGCAGCCCTATAGGGGGGGGGAACACTGAAGCTTTCTTT. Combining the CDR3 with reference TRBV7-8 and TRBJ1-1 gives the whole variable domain GAGVSQSPRYKVAKRGQDVALRCDPISGHVSLFWYQQALGQGPEFLTYFQNEAQLDKSGLPSDRFFAERPEGSVSTLKIQRTQQEDSAVYLCASSPIGGGNTEAFFGQGTRLTVV.

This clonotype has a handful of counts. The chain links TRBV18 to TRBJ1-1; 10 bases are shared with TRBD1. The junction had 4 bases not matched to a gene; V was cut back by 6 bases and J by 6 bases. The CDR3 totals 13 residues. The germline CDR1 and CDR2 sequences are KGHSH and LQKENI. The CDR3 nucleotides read TGTGCCAGCTCGACAGGGGGCACCCCTGAAGCTTTCTTT. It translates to CASSTGGTPEAFF. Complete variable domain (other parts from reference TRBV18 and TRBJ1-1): NAGVMQNPRHLVRRRGQEARLRCSPMKGHSHVYWYRQLPEEGLKFMVYLQKENIIDESGMPKERFSAEFPKEGPSILRIQQVVRGDSAAYFCASSTGGTPEAFFGQGTRLTVV.

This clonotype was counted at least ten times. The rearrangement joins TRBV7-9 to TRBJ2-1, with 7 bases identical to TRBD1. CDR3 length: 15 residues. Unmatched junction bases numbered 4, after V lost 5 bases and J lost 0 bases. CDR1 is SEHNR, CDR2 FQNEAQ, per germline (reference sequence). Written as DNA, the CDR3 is TGTGCCAGCAGCGTCGGGACAGACTCCTACAATGAGCAGTTCTTC. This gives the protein CASSVGTDSYNEQFF.

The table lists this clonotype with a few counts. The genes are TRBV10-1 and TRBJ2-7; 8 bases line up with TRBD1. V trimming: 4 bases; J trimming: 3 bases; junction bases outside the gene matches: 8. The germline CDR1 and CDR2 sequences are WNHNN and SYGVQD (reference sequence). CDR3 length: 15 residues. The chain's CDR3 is CASSGASGGRYEQYF. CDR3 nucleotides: TGCGCCAGCAGTGGGGCATCAGGGGGCCGCTACGAGCAGTACTTC.

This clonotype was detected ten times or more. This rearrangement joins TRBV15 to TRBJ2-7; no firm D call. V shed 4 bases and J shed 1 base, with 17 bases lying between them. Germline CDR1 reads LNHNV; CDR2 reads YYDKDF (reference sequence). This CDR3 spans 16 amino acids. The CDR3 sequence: CATSNGRGTGSYEQYF. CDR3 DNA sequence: TGTGCCACCAGCAATGGGCGCGGAACTGGTTCCTACGAGCAGTACTTC.

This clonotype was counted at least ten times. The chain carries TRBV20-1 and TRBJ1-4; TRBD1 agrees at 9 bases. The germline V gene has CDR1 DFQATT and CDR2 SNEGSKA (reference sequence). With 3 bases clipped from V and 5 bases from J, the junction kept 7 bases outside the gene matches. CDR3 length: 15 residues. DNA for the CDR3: TGCAGTGCTAGGGGGGGACAGGGCGCGAATGAAAAACTGTTTTTT. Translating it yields CSARGGQGANEKLFF.

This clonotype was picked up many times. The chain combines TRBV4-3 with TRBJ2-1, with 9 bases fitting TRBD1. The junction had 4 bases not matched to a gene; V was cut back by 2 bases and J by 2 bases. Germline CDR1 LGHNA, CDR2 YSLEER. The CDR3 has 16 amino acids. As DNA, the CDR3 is TGCGCCAGCAGCCAAAAGGACAGGGGCCCCTACAATGAGCAGTTCTTC. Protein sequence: CASSQKDRGPYNEQFF.

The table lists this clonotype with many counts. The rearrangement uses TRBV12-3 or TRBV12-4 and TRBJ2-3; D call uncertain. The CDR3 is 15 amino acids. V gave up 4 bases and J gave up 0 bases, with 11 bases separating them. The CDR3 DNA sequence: TGTGCCAGCAGTTCTTTGGGCCCTAGCACAGATACGCAGTATTTT. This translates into CASSSLGPSTDTQYF.

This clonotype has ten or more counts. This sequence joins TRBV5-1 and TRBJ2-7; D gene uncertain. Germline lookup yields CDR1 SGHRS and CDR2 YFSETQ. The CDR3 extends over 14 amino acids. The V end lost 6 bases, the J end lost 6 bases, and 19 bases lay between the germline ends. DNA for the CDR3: TGCGCCAGCACCGGACGTTTGGGGTTGGGCGAGCAGTACTTC. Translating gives CASTGRLGLGEQYF. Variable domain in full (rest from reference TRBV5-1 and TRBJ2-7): KAGVTQTPRYLIKTRGQQVTLSCSPISGHRSVSWYQQTPGQGLQFLFEYFSETQRNKGNFPGRFSGRQFSNSRSEMNVSTLELGDSALYLCASTGRLGLGEQYFGPGTRLTVT.

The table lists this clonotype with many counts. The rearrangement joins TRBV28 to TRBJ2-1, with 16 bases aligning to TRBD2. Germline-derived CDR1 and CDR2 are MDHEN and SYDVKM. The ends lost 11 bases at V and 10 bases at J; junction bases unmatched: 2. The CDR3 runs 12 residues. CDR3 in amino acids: CASGLAGGEQFF. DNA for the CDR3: TGTGCCTCGGGACTAGCGGGAGGGGAGCAGTTCTTC.

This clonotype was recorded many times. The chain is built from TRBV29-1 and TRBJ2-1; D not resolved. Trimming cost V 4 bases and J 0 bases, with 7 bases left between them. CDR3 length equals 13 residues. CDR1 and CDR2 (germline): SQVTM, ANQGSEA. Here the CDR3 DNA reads TGCAGCGTTGGGTCCAGCTCCTACAATGAGCAGTTCTTC. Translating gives CSVGSSSYNEQFF.

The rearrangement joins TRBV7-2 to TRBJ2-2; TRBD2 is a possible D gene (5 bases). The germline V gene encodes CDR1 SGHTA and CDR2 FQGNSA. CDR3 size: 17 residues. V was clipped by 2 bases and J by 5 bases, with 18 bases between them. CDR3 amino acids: CASSLRVAGRNTGELFF. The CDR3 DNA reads TGTGCCAGCAGCTTAAGGGTGGCGGGTAGAAATACCGGGGAGCTGTTTTTT.

CDR3 amino acids: CATTRDRAYEQYF. The CDR3 coding sequence is TGTGCCACCACCCGGGACAGGGCCTACGAGCAGTACTTC. J is TRBJ2-7 and V is TRBV2; 9 bases map to TRBD1. Trimming removed 10 bases from V and 2 bases from J; junction bases left unmatched: 6. The CDR3 covers 13 residues. Per the germline V gene, CDR1 is SNHLY and CDR2 is FYNNEI.

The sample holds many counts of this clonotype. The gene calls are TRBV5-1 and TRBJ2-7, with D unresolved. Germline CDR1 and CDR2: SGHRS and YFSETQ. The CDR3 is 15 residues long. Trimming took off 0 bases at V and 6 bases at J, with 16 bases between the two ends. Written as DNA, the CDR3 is TGCGCCAGCAGCTTGGGTGAGCTTTTCGCATCCGAGCAGTACTTC. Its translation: CASSLGELFASEQYF.

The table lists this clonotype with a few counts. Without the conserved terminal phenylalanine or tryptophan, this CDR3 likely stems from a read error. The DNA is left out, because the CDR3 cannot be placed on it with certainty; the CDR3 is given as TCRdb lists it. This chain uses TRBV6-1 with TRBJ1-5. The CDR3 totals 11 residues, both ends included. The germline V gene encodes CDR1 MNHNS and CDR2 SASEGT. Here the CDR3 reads CASSETVPNGK.

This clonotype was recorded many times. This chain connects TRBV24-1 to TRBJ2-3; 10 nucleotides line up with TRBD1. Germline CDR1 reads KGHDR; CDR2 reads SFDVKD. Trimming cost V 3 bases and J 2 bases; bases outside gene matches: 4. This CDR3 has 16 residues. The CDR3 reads CATSDVDRGPTDTQYF. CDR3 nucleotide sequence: TGTGCCACCAGTGATGTCGACAGGGGGCCCACAGATACGCAGTATTTT.